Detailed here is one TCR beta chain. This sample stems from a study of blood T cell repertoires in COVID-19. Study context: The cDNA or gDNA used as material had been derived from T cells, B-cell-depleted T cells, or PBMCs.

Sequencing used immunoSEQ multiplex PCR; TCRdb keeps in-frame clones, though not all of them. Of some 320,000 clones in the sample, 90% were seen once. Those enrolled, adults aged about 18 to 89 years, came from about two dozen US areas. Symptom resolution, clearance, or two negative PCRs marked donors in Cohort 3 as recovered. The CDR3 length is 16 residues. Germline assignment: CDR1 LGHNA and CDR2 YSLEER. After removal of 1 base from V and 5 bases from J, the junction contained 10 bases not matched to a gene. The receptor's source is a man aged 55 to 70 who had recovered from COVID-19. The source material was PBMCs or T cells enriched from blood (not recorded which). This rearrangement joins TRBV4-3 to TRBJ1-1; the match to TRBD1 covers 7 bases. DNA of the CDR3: TGCGCCAGCAGCCAAGGAGACAGGGAATTGAGAACTGAAGCTTTCTTT. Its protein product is CASSQGDRELRTEAFF.